Described below is a single T cell receptor beta chain sequence and its context. Other DNA sequences of this sample code for an identical CDR3. Germline-derived CDR1 and CDR2 are SGHTA and FQGNSA. This CDR3 is 13 amino acids long. The V end lost 4 bases, the J end lost 7 bases, and 11 bases lay between the germline ends. The sample comes from a study of cytomegalovirus exposure and HLA in healthy donors. The primer mix had 60 Vbeta and 13 Jbeta primers. Using immunoSEQ multiplex PCR, the repertoire was profiled, and TCRdb retains in-frame clones only, with some absent. The data contain about 130,000 clones, approximately 74% of them singletons. Each of the donors was a healthy bone marrow donor.

The V call is TRBV7-2, the J call TRBJ2-1; the D gene is possibly TRBD2 (6 bases). Sequencing was carried out using PBMCs. This receptor was identified in a male donor in good health and CMV-seronegative. CDR3 protein: CASSSRAGNEQFF. The CDR3 DNA is TGTGCCAGCAGCTCCCGGGCGGGGAATGAGCAGTTCTTC.